The source of this T cell receptor beta chain is a study of T-cell memory formation after mild COVID-19. Study summary: The two donors had largely donor-specific TCR clusters.

The sample holds many counts of this clonotype. Its antigen is unknown. Study conclusions and caveats: Clones contracting across day 15 to 85 had a balanced CD4/CD8 profile; later expanding clones leaned CD4+. Shrinking CD4+ clones were chiefly CM and EM; CD8+ ones were chiefly EMRA.

The authors produced TCR alpha and TCR beta cDNA libraries with sample barcodes and UMIs by 5'RACE using constant-segment primers. One entry per CDR3 protein results from TCRdb running MiXCR on the 5' RACE reads. This repertoire shows hundreds of thousands of distinct CDR3 sequences, around 20% found once; its top ten account for roughly an eighth. The germline V and J ends were trimmed by 2 bases and 2 bases, with 10 bases remaining between them. Germline loops: CDR1 MNHEY, CDR2 SMNVEV (reference sequence). The CDR3 has 14 residues. Material for sequencing was PBMCs or a T cell subset sorted from them (not recorded which). The V gene is TRBV27, the J gene TRBJ2-7; a weak D match, TRBD2 (6 bases). The TCR sequence derives from an adult woman who had mild COVID-19 (a few samples of this study predate the infection). Cell type and time point are not known. The CDR3 DNA sequence: TGTGCCAGCAGTTTAGCGGGGAGGCCCTACGAGCAGTACTTC. Its protein product is CASSLAGRPYEQYF.